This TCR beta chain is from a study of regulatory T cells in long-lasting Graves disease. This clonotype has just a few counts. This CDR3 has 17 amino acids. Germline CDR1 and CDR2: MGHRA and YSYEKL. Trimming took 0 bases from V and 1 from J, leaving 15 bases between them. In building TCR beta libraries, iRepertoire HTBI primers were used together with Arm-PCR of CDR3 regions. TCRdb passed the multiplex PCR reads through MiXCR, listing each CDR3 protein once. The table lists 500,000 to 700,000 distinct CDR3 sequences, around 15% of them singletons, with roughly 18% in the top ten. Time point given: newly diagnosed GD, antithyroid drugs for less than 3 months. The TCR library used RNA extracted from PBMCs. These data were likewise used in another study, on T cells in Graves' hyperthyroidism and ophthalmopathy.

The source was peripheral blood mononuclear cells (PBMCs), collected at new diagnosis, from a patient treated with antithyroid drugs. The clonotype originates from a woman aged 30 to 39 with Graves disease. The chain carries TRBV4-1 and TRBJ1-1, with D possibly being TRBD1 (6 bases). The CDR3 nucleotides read TGCGCCAGCAGCCAAGATCCCCGTGAGACAGGGAACACTGAAGCTTTCTTT. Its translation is CASSQDPRETGNTEAFF.